These T cell receptor beta chains were read from a single sample in a study of shared clonotypes between healthy human individuals. TCRdb keeps only in-frame clones here, not all; method: immunoSEQ multiplex PCR. Altogether some 1.1 million clones are present, 70% to 85% being singletons, with the ten largest covering 0.89%. The sample consisted of memory CD4+ T cells from PBMCs. The source of these receptors is a man between 18 and 29 years old in good health. Some clones in this sample may be carry-over from other donors' samples. CDR3s include the opening cysteine and the closing phenylalanine or tryptophan. A D gene is named only where the DNA matches it firmly. Some rows mark clone size as missing; the rest say once, few, many or name a class of expanded clone.

clone size | D gene | J gene | V gene | CDR3 DNA | CDR3 protein
. | . | TRBJ1-5 | TRBV10-3 | TGTGCCATCAGTGAGGAGGGGGACCAGCCCCAGCATTTT | CAISEEGDQPQHF
. | TRBD2 | TRBJ2-5 | TRBV7-9 | TGTGCCAGCAGCTTAGCGGCGGGGGGGAGAGAGACCCAGTACTTC | CASSLAAGGRETQYF
. | . | TRBJ2-3 | TRBV28 | TGTGCCAGCAGTTTATCCCAAGGTACGCAGTATTTT | CASSLSQGTQYF
. | TRBD2 | TRBJ2-7 | TRBV2 | TGTGCCACCTCACTCGGACTAGCGGGAGTACTCGAGCAGTACTTC | CATSLGLAGVLEQYF
. | . | TRBJ2-2 | TRBV11-3 | TGTGCCAGCAGCTTATCAGCCGGGGAGCTGTTTTTT | CASSLSAGELFF
. | . | TRBJ2-1 | TRBV5-1 | TGCGCCAGCAGCTTTCTAGCGACTCTCTACAATGAGCAGTTCTTC | CASSFLATLYNEQFF
. | . | TRBJ2-3 | TRBV6-5 | TGTGCCAGCAGTTACGGGACAACGCAGTATTTT | CASSYGTTQYF
. | . | TRBJ1-5 | TRBV5-6 | TGTGCCAGCAGCTTGGCCGGGGGGGCCGGCAATCAGCCCCAGCATTTT | CASSLAGGAGNQPQHF
. | . | TRBJ2-5 | TRBV7-9 | TGTGCCAGCAGCTTAAGGGGTGGCGGGGTTCCAGAGACCCAGTACTTC | CASSLRGGGVPETQYF
. | TRBD1 | TRBJ2-7 | TRBV7-2 | TGTGCCAGCAGCTTTATGGGGGGACAGGGCCTCTACGAGCAGTACTTC | CASSFMGGQGLYEQYF
once | TRBD2 | TRBJ2-3 | TRBV27 | TGTGCCAGCAGTAGGTGGGAGGGCCGGGGAGATACGCAGTATTTT | CASSRWEGRGDTQYF
few | TRBD1 | TRBJ1-1 | TRBV7-6 | TGTGCCAGCAGCCGAACTACAGGGGAGGAAGCTTTCTTT | CASSRTTGEEAFF
. | . | TRBJ2-3 | TRBV29-1 | TGCAGCGGTGGGGTTAGCACAGATACGCAGTATTTT | CSGGVSTDTQYF
. | . | TRBJ1-5 | TRBV4-3 | TGCGCCAGCAGCCCCCAATCGGCGCCGGATCAGCCCCAGCATTTT | CASSPQSAPDQPQHF
. | . | TRBJ1-5 | TRBV28 | TGTGCCAGCAGTTTAATCTCAGGGGGCAATCAGCCCCAGCATTTT | CASSLISGGNQPQHF
. | TRBD1 | TRBJ2-3 | TRBV28 | TGTGCCAGCTCCTGGGACAGACGCACAGATACGCAGTATTTT | CASSWDRRTDTQYF
once | TRBD2 | TRBJ2-7 | TRBV4-1 | TGCGCCAGCAGCCAAGCTTGGCGGGAGGACCGCGAGCAGTACTTC | CASSQAWREDREQYF
. | TRBD1 | TRBJ2-2 | TRBV27 | TGTGCCAGCAGTTCCCTGGGACAGGGGGAGGGAGGGCTGTTTTTT | CASSSLGQGEGGLFF
once | . | TRBJ2-1 | TRBV9 | TGTGCCAGCAGCGTAGAGGGGGGCTCCTACAATGAGCAGTTCTTC | CASSVEGGSYNEQFF
. | TRBD1 | TRBJ2-5 | TRBV5-8 | TGTGCCAGCAGCTCTGACAGGGGGCAACGTGAGACCCAGTACTTC | CASSSDRGQRETQYF
. | TRBD1 | TRBJ2-7 | TRBV9 | TGTGCCAGCAGCATCACGGACAGGGGCGACTCCCGGTACTTC | CASSITDRGDSRYF
once | . | TRBJ1-3 | TRBV10-3 | TGTGCCATCAGTTCCCAAGCATCTGGAAACACCATATATTTT | CAISSQASGNTIYF
. | TRBD2 | TRBJ2-1 | TRBV11-2 | TGTGCCAGCAGCTCACCAATACGGCCCGTGGCGGGGGGACACAATGAGCAGTTCTTC | CASSSPIRPVAGGHNEQFF
. | . | TRBJ1-1 | TRBV20-1 | TGCAGTGCTACCGTAGGCACTGAAGCTTTCTTT | CSATVGTEAFF
. | . | TRBJ1-1 | TRBV11-2 | TGTGCCAGCAGCTTAGGTTTAGCCGCGAACACTGAAGCTTTCTTT | CASSLGLAANTEAFF
. | TRBD2 | TRBJ2-3 | TRBV2 | TGTGCCAGCAGTGAAGCGAGAGCGGGAGTTGGAGATACGCAGTATTTT | CASSEARAGVGDTQYF
. | . | TRBJ2-7 | TRBV7-9 | TGTGCCAGCAGCTTAGCGCGGGGGGACAGCGTTCCCTACGAGCAGTACTTC | CASSLARGDSVPYEQYF
few | . | TRBJ2-3 | TRBV9 | TGTGCCAGCAGCGTAGACGGGAGAGGATCAGATACGCAGTATTTT | CASSVDGRGSDTQYF
. | . | TRBJ1-5 | TRBV7-2 | TGTGCCAGCAGCTCCGGGCCCGGGGGTAATCAGCCCCAGCATTTT | CASSSGPGGNQPQHF
. | . | TRBJ2-5 | TRBV2 | TGTGCCAGCAGTTATCAAGAGACCCAGTACTTC | CASSYQETQYF
. | . | TRBJ2-7 | TRBV4-1 | TGCGCCAGCAGCCAAGGAGACACCCTTTTGGGGCAGTACTTC | CASSQGDTLLGQYF
. | TRBD1 | TRBJ1-2 | TRBV28 | TGTGCCAGCAGTTCACAGGGGGGCGGCTACACCTTC | CASSSQGGGYTF
. | TRBD2 | TRBJ2-3 | TRBV18 | TGTGCCAGCTGTCCTCCTAGCGGGGATACGCAGTATTTT | CASCPPSGDTQYF
few | TRBD2 | TRBJ2-7 | TRBV29-1 | TGCAGCGTTGGGTCTAGCGGGAGAAACGAGCAGTACTTC | CSVGSSGRNEQYF
few | . | TRBJ1-1 | TRBV2 | TGTGCCAGCAGTACCGATGGGGGTGGAACTGAAGCTTTCTTT | CASSTDGGGTEAFF
. | TRBD2 | TRBJ2-3 | TRBV2 | TGTGCCAGCAGGGGGGGACTAGCGGGAGGTTCAGATACGCAGTATTTT | CASRGGLAGGSDTQYF
. | TRBD1 | TRBJ2-7 | TRBV28 | TGTGCCAGCAGCACCTCAGGGGGCGAGCAGTACTTC | CASSTSGGEQYF
. | . | TRBJ1-2 | TRBV7-9 | TGTGCCAGCAGCTCCTTGGTGAGGGGCGACTATGGCTACACCTTC | CASSSLVRGDYGYTF
few | . | TRBJ2-7 | TRBV5-1 | TGCGCCAGCAGCTTGAACTTGGCCTACGAGCAGTACTTC | CASSLNLAYEQYF
. | . | TRBJ2-2 | TRBV11-3 | TGTGCCAGCAGCTTCTCCGGGGAGGTCGGGGAGCTGTTTTTT | CASSFSGEVGELFF
. | . | TRBJ2-1 | TRBV28 | TGTGCCAGCAGTTCACCCTCTTTCGGTTCCTACAATGAGCAGTTCTTC | CASSSPSFGSYNEQFF
. | TRBD1 | TRBJ2-5 | TRBV7-9 | TGTGCCAGCAGTTGGACAGGGACCAAAGAGACCCAGTACTTC | CASSWTGTKETQYF
. | . | TRBJ2-5 | TRBV7-9 | TGTGCCAGCAGCTTAGATTCGAAGACCCAGTACTTC | CASSLDSKTQYF
. | TRBD2 | TRBJ2-1 | TRBV28 | TGTGCCAGCAGCTCTCGGGACTACCGGACCGTTCTTGAGCAGTTCTTC | CASSSRDYRTVLEQFF
. | . | TRBJ1-1 | TRBV5-1 | TGCGCCAGCAGCTTGGAGGGGTCGGACACTGAAGCTTTCTTT | CASSLEGSDTEAFF
once | . | TRBJ1-3 | TRBV11-2 | TGTGCCAGCAGCTTAGGAGGCGGGAGCTCTGGAAACACCATATATTTT | CASSLGGGSSGNTIYF
once | . | TRBJ2-7 | TRBV23-1 | TGCGCCAGCGGGGAATCCCCCCACGAGCAGTACTTC | CASGESPHEQYF
few | . | TRBJ2-7 | TRBV30 | TGTGCCTGGAGTGCTTCGGTAGGTGAGCAGTACTTC | CAWSASVGEQYF
. | TRBD1 | TRBJ2-5 | TRBV6-1 | TGTGCCAGCAGCGAAACTACAGGGGGCGGGTGGGAGACCCAGTACTTC | CASSETTGGGWETQYF
. | TRBD2 | TRBJ2-3 | TRBV5-1 | TGCGCCAGCAGCGACCCGGGAGGGACAGATACGCAGTATTTT | CASSDPGGTDTQYF
. | . | TRBJ2-5 | TRBV30 | TGTGCCTGGAGTGATGGGGGCCTGGAGACCCAGTACTTC | CAWSDGGLETQYF
. | TRBD1 | TRBJ2-3 | TRBV5-1 | TGCGCCAGCAGCTCGGGACAGCCGATCGATACGCAGTATTTT | CASSSGQPIDTQYF
many | . | TRBJ2-7 | TRBV10-3 | TGTGCCATCAGTGAGTCACGGGAGCTGCTCGAGCAGTACTTC | CAISESRELLEQYF
. | TRBD2 | TRBJ2-1 | TRBV7-9 | TGTGCCAAAGGAGCTCTAGCGGGTAACTACAATGAGCAGTTCTTC | CAKGALAGNYNEQFF